What follows are 13 T cell receptor beta chains derived from one specimen sequenced in a study of CD8+ T cells in alopecia areata. RNA extraction was followed by reverse transcription into cDNA, which acted as the sequencing template. Produced via immunoSEQ multiplex PCR; TCRdb's table is partial and in-frame only. Sampling found 3,000 or so clones, none seen once. The sequenced material came from lesional skin. The receptors were gathered from a C3H/HeJ mouse with alopecia areata. For this strain, the MHC haplotype corresponds to H2-k.

This clone was seen many times. Gene names follow the mouse nomenclature. The CDR3 is cut off 4 residues early in the read; its end comes from the germline J gene. The chain has TRBV20 and TRBJ2-7; 7 bases are a match to TRBD2. The CDR3 has 12 residues. CDR1 is GFQATS, CDR2 STVNSAI, per germline. CDR3 protein: CGARAGGDEQYF. The CDR3 bases that were read are TGTGGTGCTAGGGCGGGGGGGGAT. The full variable domain, in which reference TRBV20 and TRBJ2-7 provide the parts outside the CDR3, is GALVYQYPRRTICKSGTSMRMECQAVGFQATSVAWYRQSPQKTFELIALSTVNSAIKYEQNFTQEKFPISHPNLSFSSMTVLNAYLEDRGLYLCGARAGGDEQYFGPGTRLTVL.

This clone was found many times. Gene names refer to mouse genes. The CDR3 region is CASKGGTGTERLFF. CDR3 DNA, as far as it was read: TGTGCCAGCAAAGGGGGGACAGGGACCGAA. The chain has TRBV13-3 and TRBJ1-4; 9 bases are shared with TRBD1. The CDR3 end is not reached by the read, which stops 4 residues before it; the germline J gene fills it in. The CDR3 spans 14 residues. Germline-derived CDR1 and CDR2 are NNHDY and SYVADS.

By frequency in the sample, this clone is medium-sized (0.01 to 0.1%). The genes are named according to mouse. The CDR3 DNA, read in part, is TGTGCCAGCGGTGATGATTGGGGGGGGTCTTATGCT. This encodes CASGDDWGGSYA. The full-length CDR3 reads as CASGDDWGGSYAEQFF. The V and J genes are TRBV13-2 and TRBJ2-1; 8 bases are shared with TRBD2. The read terminates 4 residues before the CDR3 end, so the remaining end is supplied by the germline J gene. The CDR3 is 16 residues long. The V gene's germline CDR1 is NNHNN and CDR2 SYGAGS (reference sequence). With 0 bases clipped from V and 4 bases from J, the junction kept 6 bases outside the gene matches.

This clone has a count of ten or more. Genes and germline are mouse. The CDR3 end lies 4 residues beyond the end of the read and is filled in from the germline J gene. This sequence joins TRBV5 and TRBJ2-5; weak D call: TRBD1 (5 bases). The CDR3 covers 14 residues. V lost 5 bases, J lost 0 bases, and 9 bases lay in between. The germline V gene encodes CDR1 LGHNA and CDR2 YNLKQL (reference sequence). The covered CDR3 bases are TGTGCCAGCAGCACACAGGAGAACCAAGAC. This translates into CASSTQENQD. The whole CDR3 is CASSTQENQDTQYF.

This clone is labeled as medium-sized. Gene names and germline refer to mouse. With the read ending 4 residues before the CDR3 end, the germline J gene is used to fill in that end. Other DNA sequences from this sample encode an identical CDR3 as well. The V and J genes are TRBV13-1 and TRBJ1-2, with TRBD1 as a possible D gene (6 bases). Trimming removed 4 bases from V and 2 bases from J, with 9 bases in between. Germline CDR1 and CDR2: NSHNY and SYGAGN. This CDR3 spans 13 amino acids. CDR3 DNA, as far as it was read: TGTGCCAGCAGTCTGGGGGCGAACTCC. It translates to CASSLGANS. The full CDR3 protein is CASSLGANSDYTF.

By sample share, this clone is medium-sized. Gene names follow the mouse nomenclature. The read falls 4 residues short of the CDR3 end, and the missing part is taken from the germline J gene. The rearrangement links TRBV13-1 to TRBJ2-7, with 10 bases aligning to TRBD2. CDR1 and CDR2 from the germline V gene are NSHNY and SYGAGN. V was clipped by 5 bases and J by 3 bases; unmatched bases: 2. This CDR3 is built from 13 residues. The CDR3 region is CASSGTGVYEQYF. The sequenced CDR3 bases are TGTGCCAGCAGCGGGACTGGGGTCTAT.

This clone has a count of ten or more. The listed genes are named as in mouse. CDR3 bases read: TGTGCCAGCAGTCCGGACTGGGGATAT. Encoded protein: CASSPDWGY. The whole CDR3 is CASSPDWGYEQYF. V is TRBV19 and J is TRBJ2-7; 9 bases agree with TRBD2. The CDR3 extends 4 residues past the end of the read, so its final part is completed from the germline J gene. The CDR3 runs to 13 residues. Germline V gene data show CDR1 as FNHDT and CDR2 as SITEND (reference sequence).

This clone was seen ten or more times. Gene and germline names: mouse. The read gets to within 4 residues of the CDR3 end, and the germline J gene fills in the rest. V and J are TRBV5 and TRBJ2-2; D not certain. The CDR3 has 12 amino acids. Per germline, CDR1 LGHNA and CDR2 YNLKQL (reference sequence). Trimming shortened V by 3 bases and J by 5 bases, and 4 bases separated the two germline ends. The covered CDR3 bases are TGTGCCAGCAGCCAGGGGACCGGG. Its translation is CASSQGTG. In full, the CDR3 reads CASSQGTGQLYF.

This clone was recorded many times. At residue 12, TCRdb's protein is not the same as the translated DNA, so the protein here was read from the DNA. The gene symbols are mouse symbols. The CDR3 reads CASSQEWVSGNTLYF. The sequenced part of the CDR3 DNA is TGTGCCAGCAGCCAAGAATGGGTTTCTGGAAATACG. The V and J genes are TRBV5 and TRBJ1-3; D call uncertain. With the read ending 3 residues before the CDR3 end, the germline J gene is used to fill in that end. The CDR3 is 15 amino acids. Trimming cost V 0 bases and J 0 bases, with 6 bases left between them. The germline CDR1 and CDR2 sequences are LGHNA and YNLKQL (reference sequence).

As regards this clone: The gene names here belong to mouse. Read data end 4 residues before the CDR3 end; the end is taken from the germline J gene. The chain joins TRBV13-2 to TRBJ1-2; 9 nucleotides match TRBD1. Germline V gene data show CDR1 as NNHNN and CDR2 as SYGAGS (reference sequence). This CDR3 comprises 14 residues. The V gene end was trimmed by 5 bases and the J gene end by 2 bases; junction bases not matched to a gene: 4. CDR3 sequence: CASGPGTGNSDYTF. The CDR3 DNA, read in part, is TGTGCCAGCGGCCCTGGGACAGGGAACTCC.

This clone has more than one count but fewer than ten. At residue 12, the TCRdb amino acid sequence and the translated nucleotide sequence differ, so the protein here is the DNA translation. These gene names are mouse names. Partial CDR3 DNA: TGTGCCAGCAGCTCCCGGGGGGGCGCTGGAAATACG. It encodes CASSSRGGAGNT. In full, the CDR3 is CASSSRGGAGNTLYF. V and J are TRBV4 and TRBJ1-3, with D possibly being TRBD1 (6 bases). The CDR3 extends 3 residues past the end of the read, so its final part is completed from the germline J gene. The CDR3 is made up of 15 amino acids. CDR1 is LGHDT, CDR2 YNNKQL, per germline (reference sequence). V was cut by 4 bases and J by 2 bases, with 12 bases left in between.

This clone was found many times. Mouse gene names apply. The read falls 4 residues short of the CDR3 end, and the missing part is taken from the germline J gene. The chain carries TRBV1 and TRBJ2-3; a weak D match, TRBD1 (6 bases). The germline gives CDR1 NSQYPW, CDR2 LRSPGD (reference sequence). The CDR3 has 13 amino acids. The CDR3 DNA, read in part, is TGCACCTGCAGTGCGCCGGGACAAGAA. This sequence encodes CTCSAPGQE. The full-length CDR3 reads as CTCSAPGQETLYF.

This clone rates as hyperexpanded. Mouse gene names apply. Read sequence stops 4 residues before the CDR3 end, and the germline J gene provides the missing end. V usage is TRBV13-1 and J usage is TRBJ2-4; TRBD2 matches at 10 bases. Looked up from germline, CDR1 is NSHNY and CDR2 is SYGAGN. This CDR3 has 16 residues. The junction had 10 bases not matched to a gene; V was cut back by 7 bases and J by 2 bases. The covered CDR3 bases are TGTGCCAGCCTCCGGGACTGGGGTGATCATCAAAAC. Translated: CASLRDWGDHQN. The full CDR3 is CASLRDWGDHQNTLYF.